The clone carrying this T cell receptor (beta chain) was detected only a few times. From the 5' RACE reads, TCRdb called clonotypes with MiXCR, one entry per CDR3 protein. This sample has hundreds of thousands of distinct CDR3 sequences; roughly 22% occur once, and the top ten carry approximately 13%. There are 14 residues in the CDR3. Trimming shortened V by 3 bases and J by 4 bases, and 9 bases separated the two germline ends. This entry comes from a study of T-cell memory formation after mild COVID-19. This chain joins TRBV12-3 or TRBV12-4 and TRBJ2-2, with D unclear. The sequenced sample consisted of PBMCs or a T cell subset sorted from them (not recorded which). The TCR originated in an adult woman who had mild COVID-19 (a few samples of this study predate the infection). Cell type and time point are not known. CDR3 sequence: CASSFSRGTGELFF. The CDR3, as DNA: TGTGCCAGCAGTTTTAGTCGAGGCACCGGGGAGCTGTTTTTT.